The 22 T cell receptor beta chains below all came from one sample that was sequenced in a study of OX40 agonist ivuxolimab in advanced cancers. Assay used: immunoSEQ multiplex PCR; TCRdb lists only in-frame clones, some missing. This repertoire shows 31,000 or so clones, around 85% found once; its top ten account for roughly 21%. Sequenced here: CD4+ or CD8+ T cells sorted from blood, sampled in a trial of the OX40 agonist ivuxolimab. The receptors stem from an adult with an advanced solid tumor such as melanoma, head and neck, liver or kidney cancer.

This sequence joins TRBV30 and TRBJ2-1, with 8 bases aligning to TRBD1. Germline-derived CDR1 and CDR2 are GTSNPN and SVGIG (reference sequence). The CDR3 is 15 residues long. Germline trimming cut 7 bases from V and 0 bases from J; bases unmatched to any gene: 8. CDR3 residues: CAYFPGTGSYNEQFF. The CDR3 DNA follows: TGTGCCTACTTTCCAGGGACAGGCTCCTACAATGAGCAGTTCTTC. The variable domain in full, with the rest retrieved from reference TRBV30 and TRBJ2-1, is SQTIHQWPATLVQPVGSPLSLECTVEGTSNPNLYWYRQAAGRGLQLLFYSVGIGQISSEVPQNLSASRPQDRQFILSSKKLLLSDSGFYLCAYFPGTGSYNEQFFGPGTRLTVL.

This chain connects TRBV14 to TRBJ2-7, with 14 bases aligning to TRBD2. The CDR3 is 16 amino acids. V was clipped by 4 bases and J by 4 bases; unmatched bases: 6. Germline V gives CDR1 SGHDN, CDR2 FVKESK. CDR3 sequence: CASSPGTSGSWYEQYF. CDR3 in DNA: TGTGCCAGCAGCCCAGGGACTAGCGGGAGTTGGTACGAGCAGTACTTC.

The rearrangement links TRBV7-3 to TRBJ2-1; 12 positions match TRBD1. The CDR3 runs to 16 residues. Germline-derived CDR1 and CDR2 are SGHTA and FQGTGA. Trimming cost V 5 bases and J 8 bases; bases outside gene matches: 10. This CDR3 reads CASSDRDRGRKDEQFF. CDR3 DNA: TGTGCCAGCAGCGACCGGGACAGGGGGCGCAAGGATGAGCAGTTCTTC. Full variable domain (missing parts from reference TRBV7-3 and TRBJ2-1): GAGVSQTPSNKVTEKGKYVELRCDPISGHTALYWYRQSLGQGPEFLIYFQGTGAADDSGLPNDRFFAVRPEGSVSTLKIQRTERGDSAVYLCASSDRDRGRKDEQFFGPGTRLTVL.

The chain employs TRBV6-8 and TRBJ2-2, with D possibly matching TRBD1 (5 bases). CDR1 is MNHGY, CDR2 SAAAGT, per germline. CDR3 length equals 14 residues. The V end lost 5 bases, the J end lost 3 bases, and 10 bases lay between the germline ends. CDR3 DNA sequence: TGTGCCAGCAGTGAACCACAGGACACCGGGGAGCTGTTTTTT. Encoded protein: CASSEPQDTGELFF.

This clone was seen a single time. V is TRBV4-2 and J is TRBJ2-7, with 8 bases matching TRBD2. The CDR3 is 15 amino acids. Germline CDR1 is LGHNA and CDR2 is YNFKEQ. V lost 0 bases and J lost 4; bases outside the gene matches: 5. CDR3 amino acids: CASSQDELADYEQYF. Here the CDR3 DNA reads TGTGCCAGCAGCCAAGATGAACTAGCGGATTACGAGCAGTACTTC.

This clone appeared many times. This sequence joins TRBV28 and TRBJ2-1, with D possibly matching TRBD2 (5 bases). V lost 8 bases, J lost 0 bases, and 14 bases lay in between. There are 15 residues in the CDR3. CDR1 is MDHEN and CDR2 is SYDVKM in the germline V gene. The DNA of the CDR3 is TGTGCCAGCCGACGGGATCTGAGCTCCTACAATGAGCAGTTCTTC. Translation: CASRRDLSSYNEQFF.

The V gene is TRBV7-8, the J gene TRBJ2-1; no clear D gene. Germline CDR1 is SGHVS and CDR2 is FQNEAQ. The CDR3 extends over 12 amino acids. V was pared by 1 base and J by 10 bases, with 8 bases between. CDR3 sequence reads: CASSLGAPEQFF. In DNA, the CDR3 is TGTGCCAGCAGCTTAGGGGCTCCCGAGCAGTTCTTC.

CDR3 residues: CAWSDLAAYGYTF. The CDR3 bases are TGTGCCTGGAGTGATCTGGCAGCCTATGGCTACACCTTC. The chain is built from TRBV30 and TRBJ1-2; D not resolved. Germline lookup yields CDR1 GTSNPN and CDR2 SVGIG (reference sequence). V lost 1 base and J lost 4, with 10 bases in between. The CDR3 spans 13 residues. Supplemented by reference TRBV30 and TRBJ1-2, the full variable domain reads SQTIHQWPATLVQPVGSPLSLECTVEGTSNPNLYWYRQAAGRGLQLLFYSVGIGQISSEVPQNLSASRPQDRQFILSSKKLLLSDSGFYLCAWSDLAAYGYTFGSGTRLTVV.

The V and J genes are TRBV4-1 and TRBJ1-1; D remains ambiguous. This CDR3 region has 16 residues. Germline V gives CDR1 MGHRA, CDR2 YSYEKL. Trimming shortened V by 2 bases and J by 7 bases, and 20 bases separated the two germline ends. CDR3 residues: CASSQIEQMGEGEAFF. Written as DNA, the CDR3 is TGCGCCAGCAGCCAAATAGAGCAAATGGGTGAAGGTGAAGCTTTCTTT.

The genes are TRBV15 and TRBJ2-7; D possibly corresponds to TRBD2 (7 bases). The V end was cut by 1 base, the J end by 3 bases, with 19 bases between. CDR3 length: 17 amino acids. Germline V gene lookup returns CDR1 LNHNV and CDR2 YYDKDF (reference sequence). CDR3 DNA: TGTGCCACCAGCAGAGGGGCCTCCAGGGAGGGGGGCTACGAGCAGTACTTC. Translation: CATSRGASREGGYEQYF.

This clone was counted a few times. This CDR3 reads CASSEGRAGYNEQFF. CDR3 DNA: TGTGCCAGCAGTGAGGGGCGGGCAGGGTACAATGAGCAGTTCTTC. The chain carries TRBV2 and TRBJ2-1, with D perhaps matching TRBD1 or TRBD2 (5 bases each). Deletions cut 3 bases from V and 4 bases from J, with 13 bases between. The CDR3 totals 15 residues. CDR1 and CDR2 from the germline V gene are SNHLY and FYNNEI.

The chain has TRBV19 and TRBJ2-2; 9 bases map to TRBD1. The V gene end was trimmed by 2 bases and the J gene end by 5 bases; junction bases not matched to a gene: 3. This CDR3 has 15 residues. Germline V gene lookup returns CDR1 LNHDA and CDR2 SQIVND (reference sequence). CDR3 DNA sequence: TGTGCCAGTAGTATAACCGGGACAGGGACCGGGGAGCTGTTTTTT. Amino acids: CASSITGTGTGELFF.

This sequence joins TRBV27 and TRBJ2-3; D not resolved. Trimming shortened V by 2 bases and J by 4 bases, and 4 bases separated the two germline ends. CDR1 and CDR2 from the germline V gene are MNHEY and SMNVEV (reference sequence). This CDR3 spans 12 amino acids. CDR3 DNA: TGTGCCAGCAGTTTACCCCCAGATACGCAGTATTTT. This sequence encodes CASSLPPDTQYF.

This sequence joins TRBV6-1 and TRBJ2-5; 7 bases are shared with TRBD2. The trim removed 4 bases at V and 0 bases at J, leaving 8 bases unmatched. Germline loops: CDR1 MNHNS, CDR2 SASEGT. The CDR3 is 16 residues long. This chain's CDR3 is CASSGDYPLDQETQYF. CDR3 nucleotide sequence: TGTGCCAGCAGTGGGGACTACCCTCTGGACCAAGAGACCCAGTACTTC.

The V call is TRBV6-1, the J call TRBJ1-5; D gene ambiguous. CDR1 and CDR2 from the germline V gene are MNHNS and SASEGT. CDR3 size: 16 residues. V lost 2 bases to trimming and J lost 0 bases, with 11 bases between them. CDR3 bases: TGTGCCAGCAGTGAATACGGGCACATTAGCAATCAGCCCCAGCATTTT. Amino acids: CASSEYGHISNQPQHF.

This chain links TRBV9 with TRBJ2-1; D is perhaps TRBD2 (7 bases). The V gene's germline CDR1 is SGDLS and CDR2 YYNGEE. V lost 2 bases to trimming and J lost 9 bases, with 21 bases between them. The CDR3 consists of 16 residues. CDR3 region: CASSVGGGSPFGEQFF. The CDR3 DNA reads TGTGCCAGCAGCGTGGGAGGGGGTTCGCCTTTTGGTGAGCAGTTCTTC.

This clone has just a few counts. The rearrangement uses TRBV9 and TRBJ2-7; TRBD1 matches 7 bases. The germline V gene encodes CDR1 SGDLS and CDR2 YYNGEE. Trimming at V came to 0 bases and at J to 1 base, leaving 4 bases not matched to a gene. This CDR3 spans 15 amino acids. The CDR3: CASSVAGGRSYEQYF. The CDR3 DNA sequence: TGTGCCAGCAGCGTAGCAGGGGGAAGATCCTACGAGCAGTACTTC.

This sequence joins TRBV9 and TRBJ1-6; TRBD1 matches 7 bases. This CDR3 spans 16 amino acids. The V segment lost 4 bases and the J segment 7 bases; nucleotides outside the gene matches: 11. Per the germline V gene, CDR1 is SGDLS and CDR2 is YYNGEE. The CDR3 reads CASSPGPDRANSPLHF. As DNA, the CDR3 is TGTGCCAGCAGCCCCGGACCCGACAGGGCGAATTCACCCCTCCACTTT.

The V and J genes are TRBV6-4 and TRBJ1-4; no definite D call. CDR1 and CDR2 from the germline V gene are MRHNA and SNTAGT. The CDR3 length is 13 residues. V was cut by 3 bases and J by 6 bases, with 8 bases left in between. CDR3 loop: CASSESGDEKLFF. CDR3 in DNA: TGTGCCAGCAGTGAATCCGGGGATGAAAAACTGTTTTTT.

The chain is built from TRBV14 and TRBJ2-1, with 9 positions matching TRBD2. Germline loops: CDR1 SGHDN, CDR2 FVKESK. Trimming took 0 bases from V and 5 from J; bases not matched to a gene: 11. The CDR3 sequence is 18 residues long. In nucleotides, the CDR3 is TGTGCCAGCAGCCAAGAGTACGGGCTAGCGGGGAGAAACAATGAGCAGTTCTTC. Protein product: CASSQEYGLAGRNNEQFF.

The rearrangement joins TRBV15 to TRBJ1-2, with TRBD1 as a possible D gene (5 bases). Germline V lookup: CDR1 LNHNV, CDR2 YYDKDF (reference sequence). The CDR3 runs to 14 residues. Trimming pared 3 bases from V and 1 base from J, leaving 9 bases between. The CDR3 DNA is TGTGCCACCAGCAGGGACACCCTTAACTATGGCTACACCTTC. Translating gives CATSRDTLNYGYTF.

For the CDR3, the DNA is TGTGCCAGCAGTTTGTACAGGGGGTCGCTGAACACTGAAGCTTTCTTT. Translating it yields CASSLYRGSLNTEAFF. The chain links TRBV27 to TRBJ1-1; 8 bases agree with TRBD1. V dropped 3 bases and J dropped 0; count of bases not matched to a gene: 6. This CDR3 has 16 residues. CDR1 MNHEY and CDR2 SMNVEV come from the germline V gene (reference sequence).